This T cell receptor (beta chain) is from a study of CD8 T cells in Susac syndrome. Germline V gives CDR1 MNHEY, CDR2 SMNVEV (reference sequence). CDR3 size: 19 residues. The germline V and J ends were trimmed by 4 bases and 6 bases, with 27 bases remaining between them. An amount of RNA that ranged from roughly 0.5 to 1 ug was reverse transcribed with random hexamers. The amplification used immunoSEQ multiplex PCR on TCR beta CDR3; it spanned 54 Vbeta and 13 Jbeta. TCRdb re-derived calls from the immunoSEQ multiplex PCR reads in MiXCR, one entry per CDR3 protein. Here the sample spans approximately 220,000 distinct CDR3 sequences, 92% being singletons. Both CD4+ and CD8+ T cells were negatively isolated, and TEMRA cells underwent FACS enrichment.

This clonotype was obtained from a human donor with multiple sclerosis. The chain employs TRBV27 and TRBJ2-2; D possibly corresponds to TRBD1 (7 bases). Input material: CD8+ T cells from PBMCs. As DNA, the CDR3 is TGTGCCAGCAGTTCCCCATATCGCGGGACAGACGACGGGGCCGGGGAGCTGTTTTTT. This codes for CASSSPYRGTDDGAGELFF.